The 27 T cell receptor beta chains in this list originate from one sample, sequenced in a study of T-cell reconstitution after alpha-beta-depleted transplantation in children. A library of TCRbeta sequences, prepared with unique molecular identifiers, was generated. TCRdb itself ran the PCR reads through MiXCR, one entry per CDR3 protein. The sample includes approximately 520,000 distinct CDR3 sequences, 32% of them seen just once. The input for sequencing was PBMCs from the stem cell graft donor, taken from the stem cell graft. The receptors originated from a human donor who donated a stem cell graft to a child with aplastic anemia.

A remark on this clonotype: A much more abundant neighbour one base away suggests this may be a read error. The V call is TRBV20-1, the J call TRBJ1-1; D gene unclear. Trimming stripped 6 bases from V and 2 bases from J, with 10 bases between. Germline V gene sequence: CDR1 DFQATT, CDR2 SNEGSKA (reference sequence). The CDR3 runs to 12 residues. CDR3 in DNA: TGCAGTGCGAGGTGTGGTAACACTGAAGCTTTCTTT. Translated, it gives CSARCGNTEAFF.

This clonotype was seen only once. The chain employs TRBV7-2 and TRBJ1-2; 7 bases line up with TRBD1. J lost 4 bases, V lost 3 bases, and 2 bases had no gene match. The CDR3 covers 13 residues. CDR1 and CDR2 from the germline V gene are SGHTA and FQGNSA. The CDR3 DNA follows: TGTGCCAGCAGCTTTGGACAGGCCTATGGCTACACCTTC. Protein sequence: CASSFGQAYGYTF.

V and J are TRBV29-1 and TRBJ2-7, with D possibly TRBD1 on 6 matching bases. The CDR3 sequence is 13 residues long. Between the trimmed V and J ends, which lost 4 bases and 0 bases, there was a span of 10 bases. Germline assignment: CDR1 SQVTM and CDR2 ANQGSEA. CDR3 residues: CSVVRGGSYEQYF. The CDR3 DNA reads TGCAGCGTTGTAAGAGGGGGCTCCTACGAGCAGTACTTC.

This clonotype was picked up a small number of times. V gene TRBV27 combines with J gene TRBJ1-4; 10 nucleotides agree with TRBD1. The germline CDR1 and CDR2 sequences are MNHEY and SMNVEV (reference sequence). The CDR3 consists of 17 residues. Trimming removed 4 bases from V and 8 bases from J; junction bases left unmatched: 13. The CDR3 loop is CASSSNPGTGVREKLFF. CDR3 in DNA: TGTGCCAGCAGTTCCAACCCTGGGACAGGGGTGCGCGAAAAACTGTTTTTT.

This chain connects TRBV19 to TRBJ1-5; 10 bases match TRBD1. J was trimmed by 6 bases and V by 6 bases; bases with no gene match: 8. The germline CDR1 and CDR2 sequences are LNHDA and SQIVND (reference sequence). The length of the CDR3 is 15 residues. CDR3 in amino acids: CASSLDRGPRQPQHF. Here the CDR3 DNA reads TGTGCCAGTAGCTTAGACAGGGGGCCGCGTCAGCCCCAGCATTTT.

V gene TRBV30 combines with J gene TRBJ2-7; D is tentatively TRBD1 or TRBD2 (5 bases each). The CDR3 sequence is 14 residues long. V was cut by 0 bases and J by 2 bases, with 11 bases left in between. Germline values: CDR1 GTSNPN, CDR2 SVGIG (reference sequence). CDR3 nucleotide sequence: TGTGCCTGGAGTGTACCGGGACGGGCCTACGAGCAGTACGTC. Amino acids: CAWSVPGRAYEQYV.

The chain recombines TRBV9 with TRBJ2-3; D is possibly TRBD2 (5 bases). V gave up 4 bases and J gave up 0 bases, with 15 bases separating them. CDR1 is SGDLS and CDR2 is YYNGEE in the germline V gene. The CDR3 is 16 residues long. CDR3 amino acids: CASSLSDYSSTDTQYF. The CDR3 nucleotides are TGTGCCAGCAGCCTTTCCGACTATTCAAGCACAGATACGCAGTATTTT.

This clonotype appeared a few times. The CDR3: CASSPGQGKNIQYF. CDR3 in DNA: TGTGCCAGCAGCCCGGGACAGGGGAAAAACATTCAGTACTTC. The rearrangement uses TRBV9 and TRBJ2-4, with 10 bases identical to TRBD1. The germline CDR1 and CDR2 sequences are SGDLS and YYNGEE. The CDR3 loop spans 14 amino acids. The ends lost 4 bases at V and 4 bases at J; junction bases unmatched: 2.

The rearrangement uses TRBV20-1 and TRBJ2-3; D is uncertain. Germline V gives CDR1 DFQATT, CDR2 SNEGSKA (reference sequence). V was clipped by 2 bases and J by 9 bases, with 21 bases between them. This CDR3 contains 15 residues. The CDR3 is CSARQPSAETETQYF. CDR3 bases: TGCAGTGCTAGACAACCCTCCGCGGAGACGGAGACGCAGTATTTT.

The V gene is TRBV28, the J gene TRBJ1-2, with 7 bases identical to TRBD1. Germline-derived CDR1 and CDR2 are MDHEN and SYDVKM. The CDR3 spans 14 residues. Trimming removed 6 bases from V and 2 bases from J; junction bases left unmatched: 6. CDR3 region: CASREGARNYGYTF. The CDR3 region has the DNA TGTGCCAGCAGGGAGGGGGCGCGGAACTATGGCTACACCTTC.

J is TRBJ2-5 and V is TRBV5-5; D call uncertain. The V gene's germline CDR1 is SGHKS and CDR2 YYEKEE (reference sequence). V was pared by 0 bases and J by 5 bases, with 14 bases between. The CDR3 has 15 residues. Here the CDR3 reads CASSLGPESVETQYF. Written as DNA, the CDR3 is TGTGCCAGCAGCTTGGGGCCAGAATCGGTGGAGACCCAGTACTTC.

The chain's CDR3 is CASSLNGNSGANVLTF. The DNA for the CDR3 is TGTGCCAGCAGCTTAAACGGAAACTCTGGGGCCAACGTCCTGACTTTC. The chain carries TRBV11-3 and TRBJ2-6; no clear D. Trimming left V 2 bases short and J 0 bases short, with 8 bases between. This CDR3 comprises 16 residues. Germline values: CDR1 SGHNT, CDR2 YENEEA. The complete variable domain, with remaining parts taken from reference TRBV11-3 and TRBJ2-6, reads EAGVVQSPRYKIIEKKQPVAFWCNPISGHNTLYWYLQNLGQGPELLIRYENEEAVDDSQLPKDRFSAERLKGVDSTLKIQPAELGDSAVYLCASSLNGNSGANVLTFGAGSRLTVL.

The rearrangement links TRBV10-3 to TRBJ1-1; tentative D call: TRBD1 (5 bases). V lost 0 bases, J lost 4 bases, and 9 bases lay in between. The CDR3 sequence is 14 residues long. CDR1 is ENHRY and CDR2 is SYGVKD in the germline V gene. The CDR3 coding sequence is TGTGCCATCAGTGAGTCCGGAGGGGCCACTGAAGCTTTCTTT. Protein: CAISESGGATEAFF.

The CDR3 sequence is CASSLARRTGELFF. The CDR3 DNA is TGTGCCAGCAGCTTAGCGCGGCGAACCGGGGAGCTGTTTTTT. The chain employs TRBV7-2 and TRBJ2-2; no firm D call. The germline V and J ends were trimmed by 0 bases and 5 bases, with 7 bases remaining between them. Germline CDR1 and CDR2: SGHTA and FQGNSA. The CDR3 sequence is 14 residues long. Drawing the rest from reference TRBV7-2 and TRBJ2-2, the complete variable domain is GAGVSQSPSNKVTEKGKDVELRCDPISGHTALYWYRQSLGQGLEFLIYFQGNSAPDKSGLPSDRFSAERTGGSVSTLTIQRTQQEDSAVYLCASSLARRTGELFFGEGSRLTVL.

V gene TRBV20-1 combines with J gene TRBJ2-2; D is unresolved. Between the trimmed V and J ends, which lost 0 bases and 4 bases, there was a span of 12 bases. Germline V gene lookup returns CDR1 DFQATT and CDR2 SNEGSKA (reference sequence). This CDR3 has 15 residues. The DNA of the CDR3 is TGCAGTGCTAGAGATCTCGGACGGATCACCGGGGAGCTGTTTTTT. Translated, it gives CSARDLGRITGELFF.

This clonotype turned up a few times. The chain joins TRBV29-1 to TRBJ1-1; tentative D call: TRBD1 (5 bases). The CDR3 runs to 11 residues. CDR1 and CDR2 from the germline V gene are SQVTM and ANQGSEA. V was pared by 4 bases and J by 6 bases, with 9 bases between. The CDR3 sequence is CSVGQMPEAFF. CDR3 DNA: TGCAGCGTTGGACAGATGCCTGAAGCTTTCTTT. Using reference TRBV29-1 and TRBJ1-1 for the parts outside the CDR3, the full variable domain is SAVISQKPSRDICQRGTSLTIQCQVDSQVTMMFWYRQQPGQSLTLIATANQGSEATYESGFVIDKFPISRPNLTFSTLTVSNMSPEDSSIYLCSVGQMPEAFFGQGTRLTVV.

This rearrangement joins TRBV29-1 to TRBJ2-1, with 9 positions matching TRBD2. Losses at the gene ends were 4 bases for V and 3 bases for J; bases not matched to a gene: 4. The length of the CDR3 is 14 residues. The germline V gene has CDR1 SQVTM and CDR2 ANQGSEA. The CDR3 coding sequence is TGCAGCGTTGTAAGCGGGAGGAACTACAATGAGCAGTTCTTC. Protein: CSVVSGRNYNEQFF.

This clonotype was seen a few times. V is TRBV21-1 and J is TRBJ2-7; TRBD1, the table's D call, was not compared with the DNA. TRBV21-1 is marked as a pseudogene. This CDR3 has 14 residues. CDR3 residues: CASSIWTGGYEQYV. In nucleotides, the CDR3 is TGTGCCAGCAGCATCTGGACAGGGGGCTACGAGCAGTACGTC.

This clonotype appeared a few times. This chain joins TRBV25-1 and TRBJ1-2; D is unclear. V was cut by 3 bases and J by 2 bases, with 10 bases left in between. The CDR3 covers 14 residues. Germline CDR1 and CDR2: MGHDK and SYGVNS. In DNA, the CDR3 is TGTGCCAGCAGTGACCCGGGATCCAACTATGGCTACACCTTC. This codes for CASSDPGSNYGYTF.

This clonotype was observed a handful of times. This CDR3 is CASSSLGVMADTQYF. DNA of the CDR3: TGTGCCAGCAGCTCCCTGGGCGTTATGGCAGATACGCAGTATTTT. The chain recombines TRBV5-6 with TRBJ2-3; the D is unclear. V was cut by 3 bases and J by 4 bases, with 15 bases left in between. This CDR3 comprises 15 residues. Per germline, CDR1 SGHDT and CDR2 YYEEEE.

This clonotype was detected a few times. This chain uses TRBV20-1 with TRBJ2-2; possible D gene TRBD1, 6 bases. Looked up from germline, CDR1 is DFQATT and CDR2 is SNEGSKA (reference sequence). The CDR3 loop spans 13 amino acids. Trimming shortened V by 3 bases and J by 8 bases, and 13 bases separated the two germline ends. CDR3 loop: CSASNRARGELFF. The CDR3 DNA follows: TGCAGTGCTAGCAACAGGGCCAGGGGGGAGCTGTTTTTT.

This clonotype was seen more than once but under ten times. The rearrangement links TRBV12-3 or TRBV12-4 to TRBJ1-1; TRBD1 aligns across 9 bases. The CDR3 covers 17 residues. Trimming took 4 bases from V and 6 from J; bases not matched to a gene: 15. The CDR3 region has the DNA TGTGCCAGCAGTTCATTACAGGGGGCGCGAGGAGAGGCTGAAGCTTTCTTT. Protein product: CASSSLQGARGEAEAFF.

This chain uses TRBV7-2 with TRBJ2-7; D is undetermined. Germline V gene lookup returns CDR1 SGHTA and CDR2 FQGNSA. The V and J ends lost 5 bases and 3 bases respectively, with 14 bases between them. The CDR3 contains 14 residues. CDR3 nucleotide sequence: TGTGCCAGCAGCCCTAGGGTAGGTTTCTACGAGCAGTACGTC. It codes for CASSPRVGFYEQYV.

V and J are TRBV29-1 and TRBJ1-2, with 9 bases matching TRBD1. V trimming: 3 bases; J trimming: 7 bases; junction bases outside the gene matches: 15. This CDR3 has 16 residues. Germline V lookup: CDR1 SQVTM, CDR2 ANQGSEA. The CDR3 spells CSVDMAGQGRRGGYTF. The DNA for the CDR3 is TGCAGCGTTGATATGGCCGGACAGGGGCGGAGGGGTGGCTACACCTTC.

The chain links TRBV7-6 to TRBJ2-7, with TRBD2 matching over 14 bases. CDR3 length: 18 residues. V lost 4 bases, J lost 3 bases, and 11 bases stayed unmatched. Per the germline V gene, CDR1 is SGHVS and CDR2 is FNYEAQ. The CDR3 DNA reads TGTGCCAGCAGCTCTACAATACTAGGGACTAGCGGGAGCTACGAGCAGTACTTC. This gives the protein CASSSTILGTSGSYEQYF.

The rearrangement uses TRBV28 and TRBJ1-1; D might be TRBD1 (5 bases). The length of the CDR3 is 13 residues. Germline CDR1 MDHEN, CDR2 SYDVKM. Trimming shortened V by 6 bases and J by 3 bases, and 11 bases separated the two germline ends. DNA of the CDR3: TGTGCCAGCAGGGCAAGGGACTACACTGAAGCTTTCTTT. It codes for CASRARDYTEAFF.

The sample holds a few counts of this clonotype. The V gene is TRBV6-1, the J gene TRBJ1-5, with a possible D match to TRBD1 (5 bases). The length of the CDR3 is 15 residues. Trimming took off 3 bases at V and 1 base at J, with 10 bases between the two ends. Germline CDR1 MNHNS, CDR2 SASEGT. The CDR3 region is CASSDRGTSNQPQHF. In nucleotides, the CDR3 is TGTGCCAGCAGTGACCGGGGCACAAGCAATCAGCCCCAGCATTTT.